This TCR beta chain was sequenced during a study of T cells in Graves' hyperthyroidism and ophthalmopathy. Study overall: Once the initial diagnosis was made, peripheral blood was obtained before any treatment.

CDR3 length: 13 amino acids. The V and J ends lost 7 bases and 1 base respectively, with 11 bases between them. Authors of the study amplified TCR beta CDR3 regions from RNA transcripts. RT-PCR in the first round (using the HTBI primer set) targeted the TCR CDR3. TCRdb fed the multiplex PCR reads into MiXCR, producing one record per CDR3 protein. The table includes 300,000 to 400,000 distinct CDR3 sequences, under 15% detected once. Many counts were recorded for this clonotype. The V call is TRBV12-3 or TRBV12-4, the J call TRBJ2-7, with D perhaps TRBD1 (6 bases). Sequencing input: blood. This TCR was sampled from a young woman with Graves' hyperthyroidism. CDR3 sequence: CASTLGHSYEQYF. The CDR3 coding sequence is TGTGCCAGCACTCTGGGACATTCCTACGAGCAGTACTTC.